The present TCR beta chain was sequenced within a study of T cells after yellow fever vaccination. The study, taken as a whole, reports: Faster peaking, at day 5 versus 15, marked a secondary response that was weaker. Booster samples showed a return of most primary-vaccination clones (roughly 96% CD4, approximately 88% CD8).

Template switching with 5'RACE generated the TCR cDNA and added a universal primer site and UMIs. In TCRdb, the 5' RACE reads were re-called with MiXCR into one record per CDR3 protein. The table has roughly 120,000 distinct CDR3 sequences, 7.2% seen once. Many counts were recorded for this clonotype. Its cognate antigen is unknown. The CDR3 covers 14 residues. With V trimmed by 5 bases and J by 8 bases, 3 bases remained unmatched. The chain recombines TRBV12-3 or TRBV12-4 with TRBJ2-5, with 15 bases fitting TRBD2. The sample consisted of CD4+ T cells sorted from PBMCs, taken roughly 46 days after the first yellow fever vaccination. The TCR originated in a young man who received the YFV17D yellow fever vaccine. The CDR3: CASSPGLAGGTQYF. The CDR3, as DNA: TGTGCCAGCAGTCCGGGACTAGCGGGGGGCACCCAGTACTTC.